The 19 T cell receptor beta chains in this list originate from one sample, sequenced in a study of blood T cell repertoires in COVID-19. Sequenced by immunoSEQ multiplex PCR; TCRdb stores in-frame clones only, minus some. The top ten clones hold about 1.5% of a sample with about 430,000 clones, 88% of them seen once. The sample taken for sequencing was PBMCs or T cells enriched from blood (not recorded which). Source of these receptors: a young woman who had been exposed to COVID-19.

The chain uses TRBV15 and TRBJ2-7; 9 nucleotides match TRBD1. The ends lost 4 bases at V and 6 bases at J; junction bases unmatched: 4. This CDR3 region has 13 residues. Per germline, CDR1 LNHNV and CDR2 YYDKDF (reference sequence). CDR3 in DNA: TGTGCCACCAGCAACCGGACAGGGGCCGAGCAGTACTTC. It yields the protein CATSNRTGAEQYF.

This chain uses TRBV18 with TRBJ1-6; possibly TRBD1 for D (5 bases). V lost 3 bases and J lost 3, with 6 bases in between. CDR1 is KGHSH and CDR2 is LQKENI in the germline V gene. CDR3 length equals 14 residues. This CDR3 reads CASSPQGYNSPLHF. Here the CDR3 DNA reads TGTGCCAGCTCACCCCAGGGCTATAATTCACCCCTCCACTTT.

J is TRBJ1-4 and V is TRBV30; D is undetermined. V was shortened by 1 base and J by 0 bases, with 6 bases between the two germline ends. CDR3 size: 14 residues. Germline V CDR1 and CDR2: GTSNPN, SVGIG (reference sequence). The CDR3 DNA reads as TGTGCCTGGAGTGGAGTTGCAACTAATGAAAAACTGTTTTTT. This codes for CAWSGVATNEKLFF.

This CDR3 reads CASSLAAQGGDTEAFF. CDR3 nucleotides: TGTGCCAGCAGCTTAGCGGCCCAGGGAGGAGACACTGAAGCTTTCTTT. This chain joins TRBV7-2 and TRBJ1-1, with D possibly being TRBD1 (5 bases). Trimming removed 0 bases from V and 3 bases from J, with 14 bases in between. This CDR3 contains 16 residues. CDR1 and CDR2 (germline): SGHTA, FQGNSA.

The rearrangement uses TRBV5-6 and TRBJ2-2; D unclear. V was clipped by 4 bases and J by 2 bases, with 9 bases between them. The CDR3 covers 14 residues. Germline CDR1 and CDR2: SGHDT and YYEEEE. The DNA for the CDR3 is TGTGCCAGCAGCCCGCGGATTAACACCGGGGAGCTGTTTTTT. Amino acids: CASSPRINTGELFF.

V usage is TRBV3-1 (or the pseudogene TRBV3-2) and J usage is TRBJ2-7; 11 positions agree with TRBD2. The CDR3 has 15 amino acids. The V and J ends lost 4 bases and 1 base, in that order; junction bases with no gene match: 3. Germline V gives CDR1 LGHDT, CDR2 YNNKEL (reference sequence). The DNA for the CDR3 is TGTGCCAGCAGCCTACTAGCGGGGGCTTCCTACGAGCAGTACTTC. Protein sequence: CASSLLAGASYEQYF.

The chain carries TRBV6-2 or TRBV6-3 and TRBJ2-7, with 14 bases matching TRBD2. The V gene's germline CDR1 is MNHEY and CDR2 SVGEGT. This CDR3 region has 16 residues. V lost 5 bases to trimming and J lost 2 bases; unmatched junction nucleotides: 5. This CDR3 is CASSKPGLAGAYEQYF. The CDR3 coding sequence is TGTGCCAGCAGTAAACCGGGACTAGCGGGAGCCTACGAGCAGTACTTC.

This clone has more than one count but fewer than ten. The rearrangement uses TRBV7-2 and TRBJ2-1; D remains unclear. Germline loops: CDR1 SGHTA, CDR2 FQGNSA. V was pared by 2 bases and J by 4 bases, with 6 bases between. This CDR3 is 13 amino acids long. CDR3 region: CASSLQNYNEQFF. The DNA of the CDR3 is TGTGCCAGCAGCTTACAGAATTACAATGAGCAGTTCTTC. Together with reference TRBV7-2 and TRBJ2-1, the CDR3 gives the full variable domain: GAGVSQSPSNKVTEKGKDVELRCDPISGHTALYWYRQSLGQGLEFLIYFQGNSAPDKSGLPSDRFSAERTGGSVSTLTIQRTQQEDSAVYLCASSLQNYNEQFFGPGTRLTVL.

The V gene is TRBV7-9, the J gene TRBJ1-2, with TRBD1 as a possible D gene (5 bases). The CDR3 has 14 amino acids. The V end lost 2 bases, the J end lost 4 bases, and 11 bases lay between the germline ends. Germline CDR1 and CDR2: SEHNR and FQNEAQ (reference sequence). DNA of the CDR3: TGTGCCAGCAGCTTAAGACAGCCCCTCTATGGCTACACCTTC. The encoded protein is CASSLRQPLYGYTF.

The chain employs TRBV24-1 and TRBJ1-5; 8 bases map to TRBD1. Losses at the gene ends were 5 bases for V and 1 base for J; bases not matched to a gene: 3. The CDR3 covers 15 residues. Germline V gives CDR1 KGHDR, CDR2 SFDVKD. The CDR3 loop reads CATSGTGGSNQPQHF. As DNA, the CDR3 is TGTGCCACCAGTGGCACAGGGGGGAGCAATCAGCCCCAGCATTTT.

The CDR3 DNA sequence: TGTGCCAGCAGTTTATACGAGGGTCGTGGCTACACCTTC. Its translation is CASSLYEGRGYTF. The chain carries TRBV12-3 or TRBV12-4 and TRBJ1-2; D is undetermined. Trimming pared 2 bases from V and 7 bases from J, leaving 11 bases between. The CDR3 totals 13 residues.

CDR3 nucleotide sequence: TGTGCCAGCAGCTTGGCACAGGCCGACACGGAGCAGTACTTC. Translating gives CASSLAQADTEQYF. This chain joins TRBV5-6 and TRBJ2-7; D may be TRBD1 (5 bases). CDR1 is SGHDT, CDR2 YYEEEE, per germline. The CDR3 length is 14 residues. Trimming took off 0 bases at V and 7 bases at J, with 14 bases between the two ends.

The V and J genes are TRBV5-1 and TRBJ2-2; TRBD1 aligns across 7 bases. Trimming removed 0 bases from V and 0 bases from J; junction bases left unmatched: 2. The CDR3 loop spans 16 amino acids. Germline values: CDR1 SGHRS, CDR2 YFSETQ. Written as DNA, the CDR3 is TGCGCCAGCAGCTTGGGACAGGGTACGAACACCGGGGAGCTGTTTTTT. Protein: CASSLGQGTNTGELFF.

The rearrangement uses TRBV10-3 and TRBJ2-2, with 9 bases matching TRBD1. V lost 0 bases to trimming and J lost 6 bases; unmatched junction nucleotides: 5. The CDR3 totals 16 residues. Germline V gene sequence: CDR1 ENHRY, CDR2 SYGVKD. The CDR3 DNA sequence: TGTGCCATCAGTGAGTCGTTTGGACAGGGGTCCGGGGAGCTGTTTTTT. It specifies CAISESFGQGSGELFF.

In nucleotides, the CDR3 is TGTGCCAGCAGTCTTAGGGGTCCCGGGTACAATGAGCAGTTCTTC. Translating gives CASSLRGPGYNEQFF. J is TRBJ2-1 and V is TRBV6-2 or TRBV6-3; D possibly corresponds to TRBD1 (5 bases). The CDR3 totals 15 residues. V lost 5 bases to trimming and J lost 4 bases, with 15 bases between them. Germline CDR1 MNHEY, CDR2 SVGEGT.

This clone showed up just a few times. V gene TRBV28 combines with J gene TRBJ1-1; 7 nucleotides agree with TRBD1. The V segment lost 6 bases and the J segment 0 bases; nucleotides outside the gene matches: 7. CDR3 size: 15 residues. Per the germline V gene, CDR1 is MDHEN and CDR2 is SYDVKM. CDR3 amino acids: CASSNTGALNTEAFF. CDR3 bases: TGTGCCAGCAGCAATACAGGGGCGCTGAACACTGAAGCTTTCTTT.

The chain recombines TRBV18 with TRBJ1-2; 7 bases line up with TRBD1. The germline gives CDR1 KGHSH, CDR2 LQKENI. J was trimmed by 6 bases and V by 4 bases; bases with no gene match: 2. The CDR3 has 12 residues. The CDR3, as DNA: TGTGCCAGCTCACAGGGGGCGGATGGCTACACCTTC. Its translation is CASSQGADGYTF.

The V and J genes are TRBV7-8 and TRBJ2-7; TRBD2 matches 14 bases. The CDR3 runs 15 residues. Germline CDR1 SGHVS, CDR2 FQNEAQ. Trimming removed 4 bases from V and 2 bases from J; junction bases left unmatched: 1. CDR3 coding DNA: TGTGCCAGCAGCTGGACTAGCGGGAGGCCCTACGAGCAGTACTTC. Translating it yields CASSWTSGRPYEQYF.

This clone occurred once. The rearrangement links TRBV24-1 to TRBJ2-7; 7 positions match TRBD2. The CDR3 contains 14 residues. CDR1 is KGHDR, CDR2 SFDVKD, per germline. V lost 5 bases and J lost 5; bases outside the gene matches: 8. The CDR3 is CATSGGSPLDEQYF. CDR3 sequence (DNA): TGTGCCACCAGTGGCGGGAGTCCTTTGGACGAGCAGTACTTC.